Each of the 4 T cell receptor beta chains below was sequenced from the same sample in a study of regulatory T cells in long-lasting Graves disease. The authors built TCR beta libraries using iRepertoire HTBI primers and Arm-PCR of CDR3 regions. One entry per CDR3 protein results from TCRdb running MiXCR on the multiplex PCR reads. The table includes about 420,000 distinct CDR3 sequences, less than 20% detected once. Time point denoted: newly diagnosed GD, antithyroid drugs for less than 3 months. Generation of the TCR library employed RNA extracted from PBMCs. These records were also assigned to another study, of T cells in Graves' hyperthyroidism and ophthalmopathy.

The material sequenced was peripheral blood mononuclear cells (PBMCs), taken at new diagnosis, from a patient treated with antithyroid drugs. Receptor source: a woman aged 18-30 years with Graves disease.

This clonotype was seen ten or more times. This rearrangement joins TRBV2 to TRBJ2-3, with 9 bases lining up with TRBD2. CDR1 and CDR2 (germline): SNHLY, FYNNEI. This CDR3 contains 16 residues. The junction had 11 bases not matched to a gene; V was cut back by 6 bases and J by 4 bases. CDR3 nucleotides: TGTGCCAGCAGACGACTAGTAGCGGGAGCCCCAGATACGCAGTATTTT. Residues: CASRRLVAGAPDTQYF.

The sample holds a few counts of this clonotype. The chain carries TRBV7-6 and TRBJ2-2; tentatively, D is TRBD2 (5 bases). Germline V gives CDR1 SGHVS, CDR2 FNYEAQ. CDR3 length: 15 residues. The V and J ends lost 5 bases and 0 bases respectively, with 10 bases between them. Written as DNA, the CDR3 is TGTGCCAGCAGCGAGGGCAGCACGAACACCGGGGAGCTGTTTTTT. It encodes CASSEGSTNTGELFF.

This clonotype was seen only a few times. The genes are TRBV6-1 and TRBJ1-5; D may be TRBD1 (5 bases). CDR1 and CDR2 from the germline V gene are MNHNS and SASEGT. Trimming removed 2 bases at V and 11 bases at J, with 13 bases between. The CDR3 covers 13 residues. The CDR3 DNA sequence: TGTGCCAGCAGTGAAAACGGAGGCAGGGCCCAGCATTTT. As protein: CASSENGGRAQHF.

Ten or more counts support this clonotype. V gene TRBV12-3 or TRBV12-4 combines with J gene TRBJ2-1, with D possibly TRBD1 on 5 matching bases. The CDR3 spans 15 residues. V lost 3 bases and J lost 6, with 15 bases in between. CDR3: CASSFGQGNINEQFF. In DNA, the CDR3 is TGTGCCAGCAGTTTTGGACAAGGAAACATCAATGAGCAGTTCTTC.